Below, 18 T cell receptor beta chains from the same sample are listed, as sequenced in a study of brain T cells in children with intractable seizures. Time point meaning: blood from clinic visit 5 months post-surgery; TSC patient then seizure free. The repertoire was sequenced with immunoSEQ multiplex PCR; TCRdb's copy has only in-frame clones and lacks some. The sample carries 340,000 or so clones, approximately 93% recorded once. The sample in question was peripheral blood, obtained roughly 5 months after surgery. These receptors were taken from a boy in the first two years of life with tuberous sclerosis and intractable seizures.

This chain connects TRBV7-2 to TRBJ2-1; D not certain. Germline lookup yields CDR1 SGHTA and CDR2 FQGNSA. CDR3 size: 16 residues. Trimming cost V 3 bases and J 0 bases, with 12 bases left between them. Here the CDR3 DNA reads TGTGCCAGCAGCTTGGATGTGGGGATCTCCTACAATGAGCAGTTCTTC. Its protein product is CASSLDVGISYNEQFF. Variable domain in full (rest from reference TRBV7-2 and TRBJ2-1): GAGVSQSPSNKVTEKGKDVELRCDPISGHTALYWYRQSLGQGLEFLIYFQGNSAPDKSGLPSDRFSAERTGGSVSTLTIQRTQQEDSAVYLCASSLDVGISYNEQFFGPGTRLTVL.

V and J are TRBV6-5 and TRBJ1-4, with a tentative D call TRBD1 (5 bases). V lost 6 bases to trimming and J lost 8 bases, with 19 bases between them. Germline V gives CDR1 MNHEY, CDR2 SVGAGI. The CDR3 sequence is 15 residues long. This CDR3 is CASSREGIGGEKLFF. The CDR3 nucleotides are TGTGCCAGCAGCCGAGAAGGGATCGGGGGGGAAAAACTGTTTTTT.

This clone appeared once. The chain employs TRBV6-5 and TRBJ2-2, with D possibly matching TRBD2 (6 bases). The CDR3 runs to 13 residues. Germline V gene data show CDR1 as MNHEY and CDR2 as SVGAGI. Trimming took 8 bases from V and 4 from J, leaving 11 bases between them. In nucleotides, the CDR3 is TGTGCCAGCCGGGACTCTTCCACCGGGGAGCTGTTTTTT. It translates to CASRDSSTGELFF.

This clone was seen just once. The chain has TRBV19 and TRBJ1-5; D not certain. The V and J ends lost 3 bases and 0 bases respectively, with 18 bases between them. The length of the CDR3 is 18 residues. CDR1 is LNHDA, CDR2 SQIVND, per germline (reference sequence). The CDR3 protein is CASSMLGMDLYSNQPQHF. The CDR3 coding sequence is TGTGCCAGTAGTATGCTGGGCATGGACCTTTATAGCAATCAGCCCCAGCATTTT.

The chain is built from TRBV5-4 and TRBJ1-4; D is unclear. V was pared by 0 bases and J by 1 base, with 4 bases between. Germline CDR1 reads SGHNT; CDR2 reads YYREEE (reference sequence). The CDR3 length is 14 residues. The CDR3 sequence is CASSLDRTNEKLFF. The CDR3 region has the DNA TGTGCCAGCAGCTTGGACAGAACTAATGAAAAACTGTTTTTT.

V and J are TRBV10-3 and TRBJ1-1; a possible D gene is TRBD1 (5 bases). V was shortened by 6 bases and J by 1 base, with 9 bases between the two germline ends. The length of the CDR3 is 13 residues. The germline V gene encodes CDR1 ENHRY and CDR2 SYGVKD. This chain's CDR3 is CAIRGTENTEAFF. The CDR3 region has the DNA TGTGCCATCAGGGGGACGGAGAACACTGAAGCTTTCTTT.

The CDR3 DNA reads as TGTGCCAGCAGCAAATTCACTAGCAGACACAATGAGCAGTTCTTC. The encoded protein is CASSKFTSRHNEQFF. The chain uses TRBV21-1 and TRBJ2-1; TRBD2 reflects the table's D call only, with no check against the DNA. TRBV21-1 is annotated as a pseudogene. There are 15 residues in the CDR3.

The chain has TRBV9 and TRBJ2-1, with a possible D match to TRBD2 (6 bases). CDR1 is SGDLS, CDR2 YYNGEE, per germline. The length of the CDR3 is 14 residues. V was shortened by 0 bases and J by 6 bases, with 10 bases between the two germline ends. Written as DNA, the CDR3 is TGTGCCAGCAGCGTAGGGTACGGGAGCAATGAGCAGTTCTTC. It encodes CASSVGYGSNEQFF.

In its sample, this clone was seen once. This chain joins TRBV29-1 and TRBJ1-2; D is ambiguous. V shed 1 base and J shed 5 bases, with 17 bases lying between them. The CDR3 runs to 15 residues. Germline values: CDR1 SQVTM, CDR2 ANQGSEA. In nucleotides, the CDR3 is TGCAGCGTTGAAGGAGGCCCTGGGGAAGGTTATGGCTACACCTTC. This translates into CSVEGGPGEGYGYTF.

This clone was detected only once. V and J are TRBV19 and TRBJ1-1; D remains unclear. V was cut by 3 bases and J by 5 bases, with 13 bases left in between. Germline V gene lookup returns CDR1 LNHDA and CDR2 SQIVND (reference sequence). This CDR3 region has 14 residues. Here the CDR3 DNA reads TGTGCCAGTAGTATGTTACATGAGGAAACTGAAGCTTTCTTT. Translated: CASSMLHEETEAFF.

V gene TRBV21-1 combines with J gene TRBJ1-4; the D call in the table, TRBD1, was not verified against the DNA. TRBV21-1 is labeled a pseudogene. The CDR3 contains 15 residues. The CDR3 DNA is TGTGCCAGCAGCGGGACAGGGGCCCTAGATGAAAAACTGTTTTTT. This sequence encodes CASSGTGALDEKLFF.

The gene calls are TRBV6-5 and TRBJ2-2; tentatively, D is TRBD2 (7 bases). CDR3 length: 16 amino acids. The germline V and J ends were trimmed by 1 base and 5 bases, with 14 bases remaining between them. In germline, CDR1 is MNHEY, CDR2 SVGAGI. CDR3 nucleotides: TGTGCCAGCAGTTACTTCGGGGGGCGCAAGACCGGGGAGCTGTTTTTT. Translated, it gives CASSYFGGRKTGELFF.

The gene calls are TRBV18 and TRBJ1-6, with 9 bases that match TRBD1. The CDR3 contains 17 residues. Germline loops: CDR1 KGHSH, CDR2 LQKENI. Trimming took 3 bases from V and 5 from J; bases not matched to a gene: 8. This CDR3 reads CASSPEDRGLNNSPLHF. CDR3 nucleotides: TGTGCCAGCTCACCGGAGGACAGGGGACTAAATAATTCACCCCTCCACTTT.

The rearrangement links TRBV7-2 to TRBJ1-2; D perhaps matches TRBD1 (5 bases). The CDR3 covers 14 residues. Germline CDR1 is SGHTA and CDR2 is FQGNSA. V gave up 2 bases and J gave up 3 bases, with 10 bases separating them. CDR3 loop: CASSLLKGHYGYTF. The CDR3 bases are TGTGCCAGCAGCTTACTTAAGGGGCACTATGGCTACACCTTC. Supplemented by reference TRBV7-2 and TRBJ1-2, the full variable domain reads GAGVSQSPSNKVTEKGKDVELRCDPISGHTALYWYRQSLGQGLEFLIYFQGNSAPDKSGLPSDRFSAERTGGSVSTLTIQRTQQEDSAVYLCASSLLKGHYGYTFGSGTRLTVV.

The CDR3 DNA follows: TGCGCCAGCAGCTTGGTGGGAGTTGGAGAGACCCAGTACTTC. Protein: CASSLVGVGETQYF. The V call is TRBV5-1, the J call TRBJ2-5; TRBD2 is a possible D gene (5 bases). Per the germline V gene, CDR1 is SGHRS and CDR2 is YFSETQ. Trimming left V 0 bases short and J 4 bases short, with 10 bases between. The CDR3 has 14 amino acids.

Details on this clone: At the DNA level, this CDR3 is encoded by other sequences in the same sample as well. V is TRBV7-9 and J is TRBJ1-1; no clear D gene. The V gene's germline CDR1 is SEHNR and CDR2 FQNEAQ (reference sequence). This CDR3 contains 13 residues. V was trimmed by 1 base and J by 2 bases, leaving 5 bases between them. The CDR3 sequence is CASSLGQNTEAFF. Written as DNA, the CDR3 is TGTGCCAGCAGCTTAGGACAAAACACTGAAGCTTTCTTT.

The CDR3: CASSQAHLGGTGFSPQHF. In nucleotides, the CDR3 is TGCGCCAGCAGCCAAGCCCACCTGGGAGGGACAGGGTTCTCGCCCCAGCATTTT. The V gene is TRBV4-1, the J gene TRBJ1-5; TRBD1 matches 9 bases. This CDR3 spans 18 amino acids. Trimming removed 1 base from V and 9 bases from J; junction bases left unmatched: 16. CDR1 MGHRA and CDR2 YSYEKL come from the germline V gene.

The chain combines TRBV21-1 with TRBJ2-3; the table's D call of TRBD2 was not tested on the DNA. TRBV21-1 is described as a pseudogene. CDR3 length: 19 residues. CDR3 protein: CASRTGLANKSPSTDTQYF. The CDR3 nucleotides read TGTGCCAGCCGAACAGGACTAGCGAATAAGTCCCCTAGCACAGATACGCAGTATTTT.